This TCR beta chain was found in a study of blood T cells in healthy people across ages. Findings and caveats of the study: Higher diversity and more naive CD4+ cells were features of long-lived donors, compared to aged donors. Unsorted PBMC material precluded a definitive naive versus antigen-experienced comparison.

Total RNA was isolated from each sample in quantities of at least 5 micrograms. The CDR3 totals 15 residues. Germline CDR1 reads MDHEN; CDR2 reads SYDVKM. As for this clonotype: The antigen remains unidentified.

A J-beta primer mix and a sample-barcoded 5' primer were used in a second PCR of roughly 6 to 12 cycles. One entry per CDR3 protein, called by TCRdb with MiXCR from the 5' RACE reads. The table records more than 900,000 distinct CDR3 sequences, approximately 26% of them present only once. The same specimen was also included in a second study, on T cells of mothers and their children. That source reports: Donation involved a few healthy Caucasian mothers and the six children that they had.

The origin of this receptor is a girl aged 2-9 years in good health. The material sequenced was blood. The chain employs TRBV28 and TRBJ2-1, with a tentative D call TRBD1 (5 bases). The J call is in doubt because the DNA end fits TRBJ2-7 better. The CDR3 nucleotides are TGTGCCAGCAGTTTGGGGCCGGAGCTTTCCTACGAGCAGTACGTC. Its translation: CASSLGPELSYEQYV.